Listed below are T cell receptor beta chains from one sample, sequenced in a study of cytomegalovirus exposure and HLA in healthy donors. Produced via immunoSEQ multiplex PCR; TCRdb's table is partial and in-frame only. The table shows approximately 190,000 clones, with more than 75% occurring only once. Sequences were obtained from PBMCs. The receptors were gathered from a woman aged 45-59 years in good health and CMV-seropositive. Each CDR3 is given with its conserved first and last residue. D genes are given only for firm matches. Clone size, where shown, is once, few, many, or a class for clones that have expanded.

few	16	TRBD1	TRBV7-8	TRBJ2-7	TGTGCCAGCAGCATTCGCCCGGGACAGGGTTCCTACGAGCAGTACTTC	CASSIRPGQGSYEQYF
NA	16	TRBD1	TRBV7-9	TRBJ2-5	TGTGCCAGCAGCCCCCCGGACAGGGGAGTCCTGGAGACCCAGTACTTC	CASSPPDRGVLETQYF
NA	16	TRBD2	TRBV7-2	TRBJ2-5	TGTGCCAGCAGCCCTAGGTTAGCGGGGGCTGAAGAGACCCAGTACTTC	CASSPRLAGAEETQYF
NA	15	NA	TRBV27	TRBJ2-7	TGTGCCAGCAGTTTATCGCGCTGGGGGCCCTACGAGCAGTACTTC	CASSLSRWGPYEQYF
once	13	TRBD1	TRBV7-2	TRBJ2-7	TGTGCCAGCAGCTCAGACAGGGGTGGCGAGCAGTACTTC	CASSSDRGGEQYF
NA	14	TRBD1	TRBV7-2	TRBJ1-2	TGTGCCAGCAGCTCCGGGACAGGGCACTATGGCTACACCTTC	CASSSGTGHYGYTF
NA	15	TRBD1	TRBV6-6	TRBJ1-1	TGTGCCAGCAGCCTAAGTCGACAGGGGCCTTATGAAGCTTTCTTT	CASSLSRQGPYEAFF
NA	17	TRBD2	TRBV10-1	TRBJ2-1	TGCGCCAGCAGCTATAGCGGGGGCCGCCGGAACTACAATGAGCAGTTCTTC	CASSYSGGRRNYNEQFF
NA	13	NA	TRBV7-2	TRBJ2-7	TGTGCCAGCCGAACGGGGGAGGTATACGAGCAGTACTTC	CASRTGEVYEQYF
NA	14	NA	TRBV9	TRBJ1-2	TGTGCCAGCAGCGCGGAACAGGATTACTATGGCTACACCTTC	CASSAEQDYYGYTF
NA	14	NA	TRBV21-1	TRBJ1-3	TGTGCCAGCAGCAAAGAGATGGGCCGGAACACCATATATTTT	CASSKEMGRNTIYF
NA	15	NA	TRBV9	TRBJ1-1	TGTGCCAGCAGCGTAAAGAAACAAATGAACACTGAAGCTTTCTTT	CASSVKKQMNTEAFF
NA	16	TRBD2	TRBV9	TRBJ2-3	TGTGCCAGCAGCATTACTAGCGGGGGGGCCACAGATACGCAGTATTTT	CASSITSGGATDTQYF
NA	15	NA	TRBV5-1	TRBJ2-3	TGCGCCAGCAGCTTGGCAATGCGGGGAACAGATACGCAGTATTTT	CASSLAMRGTDTQYF
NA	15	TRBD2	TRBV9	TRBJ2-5	TGTGCCAGCAGCGTCAATAGCGGGGGGCAAGAGACCCAGTACTTC	CASSVNSGGQETQYF
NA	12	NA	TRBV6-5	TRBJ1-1	TGTGCCAGCAGCTTCCGGGGTTCTGAAGCTTTCTTT	CASSFRGSEAFF
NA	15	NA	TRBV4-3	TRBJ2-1	TGCGCCAGCAGCCGGGAGGAGAGCTCCTACAATGAGCAGTTCTTC	CASSREESSYNEQFF
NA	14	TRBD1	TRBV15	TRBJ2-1	TGTGCCACCAGCAGAGGGGACAGGGAAGGCGGTCAGTTCTTC	CATSRGDREGGQFF
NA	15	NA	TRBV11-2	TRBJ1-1	TGTGCCAGCAGCTTAGTTGGCAGTTCGAACACTGAAGCTTTCTTT	CASSLVGSSNTEAFF
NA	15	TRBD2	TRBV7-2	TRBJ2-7	TGTGCCAGCAGCTTAGGTGTGGGGGGGGGCTACGAGCAGTACTTC	CASSLGVGGGYEQYF
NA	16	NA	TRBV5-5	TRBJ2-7	TGTGCCAGCAGCTTGGCCGCAGGTTTGACCCCCTACGAGCAGTACTTC	CASSLAAGLTPYEQYF
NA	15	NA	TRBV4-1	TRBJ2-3	TGCGCCAGCAGCCAAGATTTAACAGACACAGATACGCAGTATTTT	CASSQDLTDTDTQYF
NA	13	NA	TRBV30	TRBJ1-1	TGTGCCTGGAGTTGGGCAGGGGCAACTGAAGCTTTCTTT	CAWSWAGATEAFF
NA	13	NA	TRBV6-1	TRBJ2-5	TGTGCCAGCCGATCTCCGGGGCAAGAGACCCAGTACTTC	CASRSPGQETQYF
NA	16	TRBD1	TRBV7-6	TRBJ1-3	TGTGCCAGCAGCCCAGGGACAGGGACCTCTGGAAACACCATATATTTT	CASSPGTGTSGNTIYF
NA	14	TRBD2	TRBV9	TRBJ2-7	TGTGCCAGCAGCGCGTCTAGCGGGGGGGCCGAGCAGTACTTC	CASSASSGGAEQYF
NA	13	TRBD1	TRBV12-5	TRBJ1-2	TGTGCTAGCGGTGGGGACAGAAACTATGGCTACACCTTC	CASGGDRNYGYTF
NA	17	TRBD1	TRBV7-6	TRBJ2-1	TGTGCCAGCAGCCCGCCGGCAGGACAGGGGACCTACAATGAGCAGTTCTTC	CASSPPAGQGTYNEQFF
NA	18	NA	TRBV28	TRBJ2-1	TGTGCCAGCAGTTTAGAAGCAGGGGTGATAAGCTCCTACAATGAGCAGTTCTTC	CASSLEAGVISSYNEQFF
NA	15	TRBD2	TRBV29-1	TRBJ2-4	TGCAGCGTTCAAATGGGACTAGCGGGGGGAAACATTCAGTACTTC	CSVQMGLAGGNIQYF
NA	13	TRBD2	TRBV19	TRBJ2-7	TGTGCCAGTAGCTTTGGGGGGGACTACGAGCAGTACTTC	CASSFGGDYEQYF
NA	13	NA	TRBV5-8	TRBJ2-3	TGTGCCAGCAGCTTGATGCGTACAGATACGCAGTATTTT	CASSLMRTDTQYF
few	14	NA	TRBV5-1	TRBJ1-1	TGCGCCAGCAGCATCCAGGGAGGGTCGACTGAAGCTTTCTTT	CASSIQGGSTEAFF
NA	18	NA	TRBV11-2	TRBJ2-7	TGTGCCAGCAGCTCAAACCGGGGTACACGAGAAGGGAAATACGAGCAGTACTTC	CASSSNRGTREGKYEQYF
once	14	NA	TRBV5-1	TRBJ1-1	TGCGCCAGCGGTCAAACCGAGAGGAACACTGAAGCTTTCTTT	CASGQTERNTEAFF
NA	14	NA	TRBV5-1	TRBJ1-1	TGTGCCAGCAGCTTGGGGCAGCGGAACACTGAAGCTTTCTTT	CASSLGQRNTEAFF
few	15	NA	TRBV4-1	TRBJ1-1	TGCGCCAGCAGCCAAGAGGAGGGATTGAACACTGAAGCTTTCTTT	CASSQEEGLNTEAFF
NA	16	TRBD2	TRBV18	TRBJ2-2	TGTGCCAGCGCCACTAGCGGGGGGATGAACACCGGGGAGCTGTTTTTT	CASATSGGMNTGELFF
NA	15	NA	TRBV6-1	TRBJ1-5	TGTGCCAGCAGTGCAGGTATAGCGGTCAATCAGCCCCAGCATTTT	CASSAGIAVNQPQHF
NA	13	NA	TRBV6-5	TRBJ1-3	TGTGCCAGCAGGGGAAACAGGGGAAACACCATATATTTT	CASRGNRGNTIYF
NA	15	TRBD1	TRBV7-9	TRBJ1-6	TGTGCCAGCAGTTTCCAGGGGGCGTCTAATTCACCCCTCCACTTT	CASSFQGASNSPLHF
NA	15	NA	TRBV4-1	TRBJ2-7	TGCGCCAGCAGCCAAGTAACATCAGGTTTTTACGAGCAGTACTTC	CASSQVTSGFYEQYF
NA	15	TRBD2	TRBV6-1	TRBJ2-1	TGTGCCAGCAGGAAGGGACTAGCGGGTGCAAATGAGCAGTTCTTC	CASRKGLAGANEQFF
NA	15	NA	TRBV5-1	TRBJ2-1	TGCGCCAGCACCAGGGGGGACTTTTTGTACAATGAGCAGTTCTTC	CASTRGDFLYNEQFF
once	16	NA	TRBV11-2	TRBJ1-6	TGTGCCAGCAGCTCGGGACATAGCTCCTATAATTCACCCCTCCACTTT	CASSSGHSSYNSPLHF
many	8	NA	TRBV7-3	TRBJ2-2	TGTGCCACCAGGGAGCTGTTTTTT	CATRELFF
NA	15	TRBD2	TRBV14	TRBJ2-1	TGTGCCAGCAGCCGGGGACTAGCGGTCTACAATGAGCAGTTCTTC	CASSRGLAVYNEQFF
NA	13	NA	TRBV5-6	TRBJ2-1	TGTGCCAGCAGCCCAATACAGGTCAGGGAACAGTTCTTC	CASSPIQVREQFF
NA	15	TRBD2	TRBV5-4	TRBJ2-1	TGTGCCAGCAGCCTGGCCGGGGGGACCTACAATGAGCAGTTCTTC	CASSLAGGTYNEQFF
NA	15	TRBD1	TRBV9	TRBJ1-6	TGTGCCAGCAGCACCACAGGGGGCGCAGGATCACCCCTCCACTTT	CASSTTGGAGSPLHF